The sequence of this T cell receptor beta chain was determined in a study of molecular identifiers for immune sequencing clone quantification listed by TCRdb under 2018. For context, the study as a whole: For a replicate experiment, RNA from around 20,000 or 100,000 naive CD8 T cells was divided into five aliquots, of which four were sequenced. CD8 T cells were used in a methods study to benchmark molecular-identifier clustering-based TCR repertoire sequencing (MIDCIRS) and TCR RNA copy counting.

Based on the germline V gene, the CDR1 and CDR2 sequences are MNHEY and SVGAGI. The CDR3 measures 13 amino acids from cysteine to phenylalanine. Only the CDR3 DNA stays, 39 bases, in frame from base 1. The junction shows trimming of 6 bases on V and 4 bases on J, plus 12 bases between the germline ends. Naive CD8 T cell libraries were made from around 18,000 to 910,000 sorted cells using 10%, 30% or 50% of purified RNA. On a BD FACSAria II, naive CD8 T cells were FACS-sorted as CD8+CD4-CCR7+CD45RA+ and collected into RLT Plus buffer. Under 11 TCR copies' worth of Jurkat RNA were spiked into about 20,000-1,100,000 naive CD8 T cell samples to test detection sensitivity. Enrichment of CD8 T cells was done with RosetteSep CD8+ T Cell Enrichment Cocktail plus Ficoll-Paque, and ACK red cell lysis came afterward. Here is what the overall study found, with its caveats: Modeling estimated about 2.8 recovered TCR RNA copies per cell, compared with about ten by digital PCR, which implies 25% to 30% capture efficiency. Naive libraries contained spiked-in Jurkat TCR RNA (approximately nine copies' worth), which is not part of the donor repertoire. In CMV-specific effector cells, clones with more than 20 RNA copies accounted for over 98% of molecules, whereas in naive cells such clones accounted for under 1%. A single cell's worth of spiked-in Jurkat TCR RNA was reported detectable even among under 1.3 million naive CD8 T cells. When barcode sub-clustering was not used, chimeric consensus sequences inflated TCR diversity, with chimeras reaching as high as 47%. Identical TCR molecules sharing a barcode could cause highly expanded clone sizes to be underestimated.

The protocol used for the library was PCR. TCRdb names NextSeq 500 as the instrument used. Bulk TCR libraries were made following a previously described method, with the TCR primers given in Table S5. Total RNA was purified with the Qiagen AllPrep DNA/RNA kit. Reads from multiple sequencing runs of the same library were pooled before analysis. As for the original processing: Reads were retained only if their TCR constant sequence matched exactly, and those retained reads were trimmed to 150 nt and grouped according to their 12-nt molecular barcodes. Reads in each barcode group were sub-clustered using a 15% Levenshtein threshold, and a quality-weighted consensus sequence was built for each RNA molecule. Non-functional sequences were discarded, and so were lower-count sequences lying one edit away from another sequence. Based on a fit of two negative binomial distributions, barcode sub-clusters having less than 20% of the maximum read count were discarded. TCRdb reprocessing: public reads trimmed at Q25 with fastp, clones called with MiXCR, in-frame beta chains kept. Rows merge per CDR3 protein into single entries with the most common DNA and genes. The authors' filters were not applied to this entry. The sample includes about 510,000 distinct CDR3 sequences, with roughly 25% observed a single time. Jointly, the top ten make up just over 0.75% of the sample.

In regard to this clonotype: This clone's antigen is unknown. No much larger clone is present one base from it, and per-base qualities are unavailable.

This sequence originates from a human donor in good health. Some libraries in this study had Jurkat cell RNA spiked in. Sequenced sample: naive CD8+ T cells from blood, with Jurkat cell RNA spiked in. This specimen's cell subset or site label, interpreted: FACS-sorted CD8+CD4-CCR7+CD45RA+ naive T cells. This chain joins TRBV6-5 to TRBJ1-2, with no reliable assignment of the D segment. The bases are TGTGCCAGCAGGGGTAAAGCATCCTATGGCTACACCTTC. Its coded protein is CASRGKASYGYTF.